A selection of T cell receptor beta chains follows, all from one sample in a study. MiXCR was run by TCRdb on the 5' RACE reads, yielding one entry per CDR3 protein. The sample holds around 300 distinct CDR3 sequences, roughly 6.8% seen once. Sequenced sample: effector memory T cells from blood PBMCs. The receptors come from a male donor with HIV. Both conserved end residues are part of each CDR3. The order of the fields is clone size, V gene, CDR3 protein. Size is omitted from some rows. Given values are once, few, many or a class for expanded clones.

>medium-sized|TRBV30
CAWTGDRRSPLHF
>medium-sized|TRBV5-1
CASSLVGEGGTEAFF
>medium-sized|TRBV7-8
CASSLGAAQTIYF
>NA|TRBV6-1
CASSKASGRGAHNEQFF
>medium-sized|TRBV20-1
CSATERGYTDTQYF
>large|TRBV10-3
CAIEDPLQSGGLTYEQYF
>medium-sized|TRBV14
CASSQVGGVLNIQYF
>hyperexpanded|TRBV10-3
CAISGARSDGYTF
>medium-sized|TRBV30
CAFTGTAIDLRSGNTIYF
>medium-sized|TRBV25-1
CASSDYQGAYEQYF
>NA|TRBV6-2/TRBV6-3
CASSYSKDGEAFF
>NA|TRBV12-3/TRBV12-4
CASSSSTDYGYTF
>NA|TRBV10-3
CASTEGGGGNTEAFF
>NA|TRBV6-1
CASLTGTSLFTGELFF
>few|TRBV11-2
CASSLAAGGPFEQFF
>few|TRBV27
CASGRDRGVNTEAFF
>NA|TRBV29-1
CSSEENTEAFF
>few|TRBV4-2
CASSQDWDLDNEQFF
>NA|TRBV6-1
CASRTGTNTGELFF
>medium-sized|TRBV7-2
CASSLGPSASGYTF
>medium-sized|TRBV7-2
CASKGANYGYTF
>NA|TRBV5-1
CASSLEGSPYNEQFF
>medium-sized|TRBV27
CASSPYSYNEQFF
>NA|TRBV5-6
CASSPPGGVGNEQFF
>NA|TRBV30
CAWSVGQGAKTQYF
>medium-sized|TRBV15
CATSRDNGNEQFF
>medium-sized|TRBV6-1
CASSQGGGTEAFF